This is a list of T cell receptor beta chains from one sample in a study of T cells after yellow fever vaccination. TCRdb reprocessed the 5' RACE reads with MiXCR, giving one entry per CDR3 protein. The sample shows under 300,000 distinct CDR3 sequences, 10% to 15% of them seen only once. Source: CD4+ T cells sorted from PBMCs, taken 45 days after the yellow fever booster vaccination. These TCRs come from a young man who received the YFV17D yellow fever vaccine. The CDR3 runs from the conserved cysteine through the conserved F or W. The D gene is left open where the match is weak. Some rows mark clone size as missing; the rest say once, few, many or name a class of expanded clone.

many,13,TRBJ2-5,.,TRBV11-2,TGTGCCAGCAGCTTAGAACCGGAGGGGACCCAGTACTTC,CASSLEPEGTQYF
many,14,TRBJ2-5,.,TRBV5-6,TGTGCCAGCACCGACGACCGGGGCGGACAGACCCAGTACTTC,CASTDDRGGQTQYF
few,15,TRBJ2-3,.,TRBV11-1,TGTGCCAGCAGCGAGACTAGTGGGAGTTGGGATACGCAGTATTTT,CASSETSGSWDTQYF
few,12,TRBJ2-1,TRBD2,TRBV29-1,TGCAGCGGTACGCCGGGACTAGGTGAGCAGTTCTTC,CSGTPGLGEQFF
.,11,TRBJ2-7,.,TRBV11-2,TGTGCCAGCAGCTTATATAGCGAGCAGTACTTC,CASSLYSEQYF
many,12,TRBJ2-5,.,TRBV7-6,TGTGCCAGCAGTGCTAGGGGGGAGACCCAGTACTTC,CASSARGETQYF
.,17,TRBJ2-1,TRBD2,TRBV4-3,TGCGCCAGCAGCCAAGATTGGGTAGCGGGGAAGGGCAATGAGCAGTTCTTC,CASSQDWVAGKGNEQFF
.,16,TRBJ2-5,TRBD2,TRBV9,TGTGCCAGCAGCCTTACTGCTAGCGGGGAAAGTGAGACCCAGTACTTC,CASSLTASGESETQYF
few,17,TRBJ2-1,TRBD2,TRBV7-3,TGTGCCAGCAGCTTAGGGTTCAGCGGGAGTGTGCGGGCTGTGCAGTTCTTC,CASSLGFSGSVRAVQFF
few,14,TRBJ2-1,TRBD2,TRBV28,TGTGCCAGCAGTAGGAGCGGGAGGTACAATGAGCAGTTCTTC,CASSRSGRYNEQFF